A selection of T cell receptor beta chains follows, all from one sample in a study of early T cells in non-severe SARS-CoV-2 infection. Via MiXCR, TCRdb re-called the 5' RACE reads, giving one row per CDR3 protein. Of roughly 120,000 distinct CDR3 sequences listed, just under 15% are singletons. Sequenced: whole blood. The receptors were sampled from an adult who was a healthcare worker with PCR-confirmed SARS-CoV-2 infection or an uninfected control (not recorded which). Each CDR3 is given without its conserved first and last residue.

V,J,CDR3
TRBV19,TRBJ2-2,ASTNAGGTGELF
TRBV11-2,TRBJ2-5,ASSSDHQGTQY
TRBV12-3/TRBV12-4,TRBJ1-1,ASSFTSNTEAF
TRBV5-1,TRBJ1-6,ASSPRGANSPLH
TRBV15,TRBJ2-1,ATRPIRTHGRGSEQF
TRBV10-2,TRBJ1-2,ASSLGPNGYT
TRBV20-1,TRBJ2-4,SATPGQGGNIQY
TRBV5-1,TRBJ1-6,ASSSPPSPLH
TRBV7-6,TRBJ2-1,ASSNRRASYNEQF
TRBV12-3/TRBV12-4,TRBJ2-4,ASRAAGTENIQY
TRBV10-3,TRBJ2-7,AIWGGADYEQY
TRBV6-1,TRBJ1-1,ASSGWGLNSAF
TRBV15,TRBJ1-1,ATSSRLNTEAF
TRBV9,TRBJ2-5,ASSPRGLAGGQETQY
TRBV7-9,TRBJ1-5,ASSTVGTDNQPQH
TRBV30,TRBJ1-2,AWSGHRQEYGYT
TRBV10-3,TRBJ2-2,AIRGTGELF
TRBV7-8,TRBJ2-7,ASSFVKTSASYEQY
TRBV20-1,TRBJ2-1,SATRTSASYNEQF
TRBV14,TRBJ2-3,ARRRDSDTRAQY
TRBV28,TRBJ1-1,ASIGSGMNTEAF
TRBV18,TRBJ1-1,ASSLGQAGWGTEAF
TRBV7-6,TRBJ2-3,ASSLRGPGDTQY
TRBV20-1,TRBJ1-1,SAGKGAETTEAF
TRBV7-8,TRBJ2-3,ASSLPQRGGGDTQY
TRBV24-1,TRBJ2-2,ATSDWSGELF
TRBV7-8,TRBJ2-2,ASSWRTGNTGELF
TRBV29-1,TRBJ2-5,SVGRQRKETQY